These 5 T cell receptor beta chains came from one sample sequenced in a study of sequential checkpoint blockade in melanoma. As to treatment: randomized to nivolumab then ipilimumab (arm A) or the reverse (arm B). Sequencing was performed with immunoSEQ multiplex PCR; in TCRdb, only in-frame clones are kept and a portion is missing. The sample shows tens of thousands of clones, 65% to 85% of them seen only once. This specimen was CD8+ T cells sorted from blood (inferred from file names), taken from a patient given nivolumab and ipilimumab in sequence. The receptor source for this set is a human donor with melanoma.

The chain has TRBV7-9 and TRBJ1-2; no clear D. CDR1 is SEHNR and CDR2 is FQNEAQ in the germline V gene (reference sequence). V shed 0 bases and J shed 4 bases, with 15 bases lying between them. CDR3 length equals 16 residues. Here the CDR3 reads CASSLASGYRVYGYTF. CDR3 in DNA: TGTGCCAGCAGCTTAGCGTCCGGGTACCGGGTCTATGGCTACACCTTC.

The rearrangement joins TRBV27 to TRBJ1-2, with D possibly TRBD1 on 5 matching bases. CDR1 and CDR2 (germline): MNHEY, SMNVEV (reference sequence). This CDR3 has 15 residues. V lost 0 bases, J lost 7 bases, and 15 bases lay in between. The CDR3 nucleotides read TGTGCCAGCAGTTTATCGGGGGGAGTGGGTGTTGGCTACACCTTC. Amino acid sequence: CASSLSGGVGVGYTF.

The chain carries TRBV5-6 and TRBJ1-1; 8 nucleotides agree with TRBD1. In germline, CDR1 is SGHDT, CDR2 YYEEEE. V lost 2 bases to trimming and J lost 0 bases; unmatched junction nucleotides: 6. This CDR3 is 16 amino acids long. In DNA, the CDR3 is TGTGCCAGCAGCTTTGACAGGGGCTGGGTGAACACTGAAGCTTTCTTT. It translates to CASSFDRGWVNTEAFF.

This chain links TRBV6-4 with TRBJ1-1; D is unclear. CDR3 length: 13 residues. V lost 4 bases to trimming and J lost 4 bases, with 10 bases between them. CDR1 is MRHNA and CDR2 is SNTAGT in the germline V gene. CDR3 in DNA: TGTGCCAGCAGTGCCGGCCCTAGCACTGAAGCTTTCTTT. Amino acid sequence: CASSAGPSTEAFF.

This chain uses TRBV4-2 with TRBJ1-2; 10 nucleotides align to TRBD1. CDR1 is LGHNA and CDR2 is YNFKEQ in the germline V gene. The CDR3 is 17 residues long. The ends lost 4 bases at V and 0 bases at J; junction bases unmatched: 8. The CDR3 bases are TGTGCCAGCAGCCTACGGGACAGGGGTAGTGCTAACTATGGCTACACCTTC. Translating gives CASSLRDRGSANYGYTF.